A selection of T cell receptor beta chains follows, all from one sample in a study of T-cell reconstitution after alpha-beta-depleted transplantation in children. TCRdb analysed the PCR reads with MiXCR anew, one entry per CDR3 protein. The table includes hundreds of thousands of distinct CDR3 sequences, 10% to 13% detected once. The sample in question was PBMCs from the stem cell graft donor, obtained from the stem cell graft. These receptors all stem from a human donor who donated a stem cell graft to a child with acute myeloid leukemia. Each CDR3 is given with its conserved first and last residue. D genes are given only for firm matches. Clone size is not always given. Where it is, it says once, few, many or a class for expanded clones.

TRBV12-3/TRBV12-4	many	TRBD2	TRBJ2-1	CASSSLSGTYNEQFF	TGTGCCAGCAGTTCGCTTAGCGGGACCTACAATGAGCAGTTCTTC
TRBV3-1	.	.	TRBJ2-7	CASSQVQGQETYEQYF	TGTGCCAGCAGCCAAGTTCAAGGGCAGGAGACCTACGAGCAGTACTTC
TRBV28	few	.	TRBJ1-2	CASSTRGPTNGYTF	TGTGCCAGCAGTACCCGGGGGCCCACGAATGGCTACACCTTC
TRBV6-2/TRBV6-3	few	.	TRBJ1-5	CASSARVNQPQHF	TGTGCCAGCAGTGCCAGGGTCAATCAGCCCCAGCATTTT
TRBV20-1	.	.	TRBJ1-1	CSAPGHGRGNTEAFF	TGCAGTGCTCCAGGACATGGGAGGGGGAACACTGAAGCTTTCTTT
TRBV12-3/TRBV12-4	few	.	TRBJ1-1	CASSFPDGSGLEAFF	TGTGCCAGCAGTTTCCCGGATGGGTCTGGGCTTGAAGCTTTCTTT
TRBV12-3/TRBV12-4	few	TRBD1	TRBJ1-2	CASRLQGRVGGYTF	TGTGCCAGCAGGCTACAGGGGAGGGTGGGAGGCTACACCTTC
TRBV24-1	.	.	TRBJ2-2	CATSDLGQKSGSGELFF	TGTGCCACCAGTGATCTTGGACAGAAAAGCGGGTCCGGGGAGCTGTTTTTT
TRBV2	many	.	TRBJ1-2	CASRADRFNYGYTF	TGTGCCAGCAGAGCGGACAGATTTAACTATGGCTACACCTTC
TRBV7-3	many	TRBD2	TRBJ2-3	CASSLLTSGTNRTDTQYF	TGTGCCAGCAGCTTACTGACTAGCGGGACGAATCGCACAGATACGCAGTATTTT
TRBV30	.	TRBD2	TRBJ2-1	CAWSLAGSANEQFF	TGTGCCTGGAGTCTAGCGGGTTCAGCAAATGAGCAGTTCTTC
TRBV7-2	few	.	TRBJ1-1	CASSYRGTAQRDTEAFF	TGTGCCAGCAGCTACCGAGGGACGGCGCAGAGGGACACTGAAGCTTTCTTT
TRBV7-9	.	.	TRBJ2-7	CASSLEGGGKSEQYF	TGTGCCAGCAGCTTAGAGGGCGGCGGGAAAAGCGAGCAGTACTTC
TRBV12-3/TRBV12-4	many	TRBD1	TRBJ1-2	CASSSEGQGGYGYTF	TGTGCCAGCAGTTCTGAGGGACAGGGAGGCTATGGCTACACCTTC
TRBV12-3/TRBV12-4	many	.	TRBJ1-2	CASSRANYGYTF	TGTGCCAGCTCTAGGGCTAACTATGGCTACACCTTC
TRBV12-3/TRBV12-4	many	.	TRBJ2-1	CASGPGGPYNEQFF	TGTGCCAGCGGCCCAGGAGGACCTTACAATGAGCAGTTCTTC
TRBV5-1	few	.	TRBJ1-2	CASSLGSEGWRGYTF	TGCGCCAGCAGCTTGGGCAGCGAGGGCTGGAGAGGCTACACCTTC
TRBV15	few	.	TRBJ1-4	CATSRDLPGANEKLFF	TGTGCCACCAGCAGAGATCTGCCGGGGGCTAATGAAAAACTGTTTTTT
TRBV6-4	few	TRBD1	TRBJ2-4	CASSLGQGAIQYF	TGTGCCAGCAGCCTTGGACAGGGGGCAATTCAGTACTTC
TRBV4-3	.	.	TRBJ1-1	CASSQGGAGRSEAFF	TGCGCCAGCAGCCAAGGAGGCGCGGGAAGGTCTGAAGCTTTCTTT
TRBV10-3	.	.	TRBJ2-3	CATSPSGSTDTQYF	TGTGCCACCTCTCCAAGCGGGAGCACAGATACGCAGTATTTT
TRBV28	.	TRBD1	TRBJ1-5	CASRTPGQLVNQPQHF	TGTGCCAGCAGAACCCCGGGACAGCTTGTCAATCAGCCCCAGCATTTT
TRBV30	.	.	TRBJ2-1	CAWSPTNYNEQFF	TGTGCCTGGAGCCCGACTAACTACAATGAGCAGTTCTTC
TRBV20-1	few	.	TRBJ2-1	CSARDLVVKINEQFF	TGCAGTGCTAGAGATTTAGTGGTCAAGATAAATGAGCAGTTCTTC
TRBV19	many	.	TRBJ1-1	CASSILVGGPIPITEAFF	TGTGCCAGTAGTATTCTTGTCGGGGGGCCCATCCCCATTACTGAAGCTTTCTTT
TRBV4-3	.	.	TRBJ1-5	CASSQLNREGQPQHF	TGCGCCAGCAGCCAACTAAACAGGGAGGGTCAGCCCCAGCATTTT
TRBV5-1	many	.	TRBJ2-4	CASSPGSAKNIQYF	TGCGCCAGCAGCCCCGGGTCGGCCAAAAACATTCAGTACTTC
TRBV6-1	few	.	TRBJ1-3	CASTPGRSGNTIYF	TGTGCCAGCACGCCAGGCCGCTCTGGAAACACCATATATTTT
TRBV20-1	.	.	TRBJ1-6	CSAREIEENFGNSPLHF	TGCAGTGCTAGAGAGATAGAAGAAAACTTTGGGAATTCACCCCTCCACTTT
TRBV28	.	.	TRBJ2-7	CASSFPGSRIYEQYF	TGTGCCAGCAGTTTTCCCGGGAGTCGGATTTACGAGCAGTACTTC
TRBV5-1	few	.	TRBJ1-2	CASSLSGSLYGYTF	TGCGCCAGCAGCTTATCCGGGTCCTTATATGGCTACACCTTC
TRBV7-6	.	.	TRBJ2-2	CASSLALSGELFF	TGTGCCAGCAGCTTGGCACTATCCGGGGAGCTGTTTTTT
TRBV7-2	.	.	TRBJ2-5	CASRLGGPVQETQYF	TGTGCCAGCAGACTTGGGGGGCCCGTACAAGAGACCCAGTACTTC
TRBV29-1	few	.	TRBJ1-1	CSVRQVLNTEAFF	TGCAGCGTGAGACAGGTCTTGAACACTGAAGCTTTCTTT
TRBV2	.	.	TRBJ2-1	CASTIQGNNEQFF	TGTGCCAGCACCATCCAGGGGAACAATGAGCAGTTCTTC
TRBV6-1	few	TRBD2	TRBJ2-3	CASGPGGLSGRAPETQYF	TGTGCCAGCGGCCCGGGGGGCCTTTCCGGGAGGGCCCCCGAAACGCAGTATTTT
TRBV29-1	many	.	TRBJ2-3	CSAPRTGITDTQYF	TGCAGCGCCCCCCGCACAGGGATCACAGATACGCAGTATTTT
TRBV29-1	few	TRBD1	TRBJ2-4	CSVPVRGPKNIQYF	TGCAGCGTCCCCGTCAGGGGGCCCAAAAACATTCAGTACTTC
TRBV7-2	many	.	TRBJ2-1	CASSLVAQPSYNEQFF	TGTGCCAGCAGCTTAGTAGCACAGCCGTCCTACAATGAGCAGTTCTTC